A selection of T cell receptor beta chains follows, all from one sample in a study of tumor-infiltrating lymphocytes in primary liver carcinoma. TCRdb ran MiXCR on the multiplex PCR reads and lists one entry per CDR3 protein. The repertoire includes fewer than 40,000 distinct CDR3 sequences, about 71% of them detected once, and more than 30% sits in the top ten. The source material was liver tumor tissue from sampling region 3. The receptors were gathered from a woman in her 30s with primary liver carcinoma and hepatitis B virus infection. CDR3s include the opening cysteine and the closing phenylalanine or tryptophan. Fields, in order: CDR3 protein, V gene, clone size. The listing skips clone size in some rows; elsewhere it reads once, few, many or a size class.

CDR3 protein: CINSGDYPRDEQFF
V gene: TRBV6-1
clone size: once

CDR3 protein: CASSRPAGGGHEHFF
V gene: TRBV11-3
clone size: .

CDR3 protein: CASSFPGLVGGTAYEQYF
V gene: TRBV7-9
clone size: few

CDR3 protein: CATSRATSGRGQETQYF
V gene: TRBV24-1
clone size: .

CDR3 protein: CASNSGRGRTVRSYEQYF
V gene: TRBV7-8
clone size: .

CDR3 protein: CSQSSGRPQDTQYF
V gene: TRBV29-1
clone size: many

CDR3 protein: CASVLQGATVTQYF
V gene: TRBV6-1
clone size: .

CDR3 protein: CASSPTSSYEQYF
V gene: TRBV4-1
clone size: medium-sized

CDR3 protein: CANSRDSNYGYTF
V gene: TRBV5-6
clone size: .

CDR3 protein: CARCLAFATTSGVKETQYF
V gene: TRBV7-8
clone size: .

CDR3 protein: CTSSSFRLAGEGTWELFF
V gene: TRBV7-8
clone size: .

CDR3 protein: CARSVEGGDRETQYF
V gene: TRBV7-8
clone size: .

CDR3 protein: CATSPGGRASTCELFF
V gene: TRBV12-3/TRBV12-4
clone size: .

CDR3 protein: CASSYPDSQVNQYF
V gene: TRBV12-3/TRBV12-4
clone size: .

CDR3 protein: CASSIRTGDTKETQYF
V gene: TRBV11-2
clone size: once

CDR3 protein: CTNSLMLSEQFF
V gene: TRBV12-3/TRBV12-4
clone size: once

CDR3 protein: CASSYRQGCNQPQHF
V gene: TRBV6-5
clone size: .

CDR3 protein: CGSSLAVASGYQETQYF
V gene: TRBV7-2
clone size: .

CDR3 protein: CASSQGWGTKNIQYF
V gene: TRBV4-3
clone size: .

CDR3 protein: CASGFRTGTSRETQYF
V gene: TRBV11-2
clone size: .

CDR3 protein: CASCLVWGTNTGELFF
V gene: TRBV11-1
clone size: .

CDR3 protein: CAWRLAGLSYNDQFF
V gene: TRBV30
clone size: .

CDR3 protein: CASSSPWLAGVNEQYF
V gene: TRBV28
clone size: .

CDR3 protein: CASSSGGAQGWTEAFF
V gene: TRBV6-5
clone size: many

CDR3 protein: CSVVGWTGELFF
V gene: TRBV29-1
clone size: .

CDR3 protein: CASSIGPPGQGWEAQYF
V gene: TRBV11-2
clone size: .

CDR3 protein: CASSQDWDYVYNEQFF
V gene: TRBV4-3
clone size: .

CDR3 protein: CASSHRDRSKNEQFF
V gene: TRBV28
clone size: .

CDR3 protein: CASSQGWDYAYNELFF
V gene: TRBV4-3
clone size: .

CDR3 protein: CANSITVGGSWTYEQYF
V gene: TRBV11-2
clone size: .

CDR3 protein: CASSLMANTEAFF
V gene: TRBV11-3
clone size: many

CDR3 protein: CSVEMRGYEHYF
V gene: TRBV29-1
clone size: .

CDR3 protein: CADTQGGGGGYIF
V gene: TRBV11-2
clone size: once

CDR3 protein: CASGRQGARSNQPQHF
V gene: TRBV6-2/TRBV6-3
clone size: .

CDR3 protein: CASSLAGPQETQYF
V gene: TRBV6-6
clone size: few

CDR3 protein: CASLRHSYGYTF
V gene: TRBV10-2
clone size: .

CDR3 protein: CARSVLGGPEDTQYF
V gene: TRBV6-1
clone size: .

CDR3 protein: CASSWNRDAEVFF
V gene: TRBV6-5
clone size: once

CDR3 protein: CARSQDAGSSYNEQFF
V gene: TRBV4-3
clone size: .

CDR3 protein: CGSSWVAGTSCEQFF
V gene: TRBV6-6
clone size: .

CDR3 protein: CANSLSPTRGRFGKEQFF
V gene: TRBV11-1
clone size: .

CDR3 protein: CASSRTERNTGELFF
V gene: TRBV6-1
clone size: many

CDR3 protein: CVSSQDPGLGVVNELFF
V gene: TRBV4-3
clone size: .

CDR3 protein: CASSQGLLAEDQYF
V gene: TRBV4-1
clone size: .

CDR3 protein: CEISESVTRQETQYF
V gene: TRBV10-3
clone size: .

CDR3 protein: CASSFSMAGSYNEQFF
V gene: TRBV7-9
clone size: .

CDR3 protein: CASSYGLEPNTEELLF
V gene: TRBV6-5
clone size: once

CDR3 protein: CASSLFAGGFTDRQYF
V gene: TRBV7-9
clone size: .

CDR3 protein: CAMSDGIGTTPGDTQYF
V gene: TRBV24-1
clone size: .

CDR3 protein: CASSHRGGAKNIQYF
V gene: TRBV28
clone size: many

CDR3 protein: CASSLNRMRQETQYF
V gene: TRBV7-8
clone size: .

CDR3 protein: CASSQEDLGQRGPREQCF
V gene: TRBV4-2
clone size: .

CDR3 protein: CAISESLTGELFF
V gene: TRBV10-3
clone size: .

CDR3 protein: CASRGQGIGYTF
V gene: TRBV6-5
clone size: few

CDR3 protein: CASSDGHNTNTGELFF
V gene: TRBV11-2
clone size: few

CDR3 protein: CSGGGFDGCTF
V gene: TRBV29-1
clone size: .

CDR3 protein: CARSLIQGTYEQYF
V gene: TRBV11-2
clone size: .

CDR3 protein: CASSRFVTGTGWNAEAFF
V gene: TRBV7-2
clone size: .

CDR3 protein: CASTSRVARTMGNEQFF
V gene: TRBV11-3
clone size: .